Presented here are 24 T cell receptor beta chains from one specimen sequenced in a study of beta chain features in type 1 diabetes (dated by TCRdb to between 2018 and 2020). For these receptors, no antigen is known. What the study reported, not specific to this receptor: In all four CD4+ subsets, TCRB CDR3 length was moderately but significantly shorter in type 1 diabetes patients.

Receptor libraries were prepared by the immunoSEQ multiplex PCR assay. The entire isolated RNA was reverse transcribed using the High Capacity cDNA Reverse Transcription Kit, and thus expressed TCRB transcripts were sequenced. Imported from immuneACCESS, the table was reduced by TCRdb to in-frame sequences with V and J called. These copies leave out some clones; in studies compared against another copy, an unresolved V gene accounts for under half, and the cause of the remainder is not known. This sample comprises 500,000 to 800,000 clones, roughly an eighth of them detected only once. The ten largest clones take up roughly 0.11% of the sample. Material for sequencing was naive CD4+ T cells from blood. The cell subset or site tag for this specimen amounts to: true naive CD4+ T cells. Receptor source: a man in his thirties or forties with type 1 diabetes.

This clone was observed a handful of times. CDR3 region: CASSFNLQGGTGELFF. DNA of the CDR3: TGTGCCAGCAGCTTTAACCTACAGGGGGGCACCGGGGAGCTGTTTTTT. This chain uses TRBV7-8 with TRBJ2-2, with 8 nucleotides matching TRBD1. The CDR3 spans 16 residues. The germline V gene encodes CDR1 SGHVS and CDR2 FQNEAQ. V was clipped by 3 bases and J by 4 bases; unmatched bases: 7.

V and J are TRBV5-4 and TRBJ1-6, with 10 bases that match TRBD1. Per the germline V gene, CDR1 is SGHNT and CDR2 is YYREEE (reference sequence). Unmatched junction bases numbered 3, after V lost 2 bases and J lost 1 base. The CDR3 length is 17 residues. The CDR3, as DNA: TGTGCCAGCAGCTTAGGGGACAGGGGTTCCTATAATTCACCCCTCCACTTT. Its translation: CASSLGDRGSYNSPLHF.

This clone was seen a handful of times. The J gene is TRBJ2-1, the V gene TRBV14, with TRBD2 as a possible D gene (7 bases). The V gene lost 4 bases and the J gene lost 2 bases, with 9 bases spanning the gap. CDR1 and CDR2 from the germline V gene are SGHDN and FVKESK. The CDR3 runs 14 residues. The CDR3 coding sequence is TGTGCCAGCAGCCTCGGGGGGCCCTACAATGAGCAGTTCTTC. This translates into CASSLGGPYNEQFF.

This clone turned up a few times. An end of the junction differs from the germline gene, which may be a read error. The chain links TRBV11-2 to TRBJ1-4, with 8 bases that match TRBD1. The germline CDR1 and CDR2 sequences are SGHAT and FQNNGV. This CDR3 is 12 amino acids long. CDR3 sequence: CASSLETGVMLF. In nucleotides, the CDR3 is TGTGCCAGCAGCTTAGAGACAGGGGTAATGCTTTTT.

This clone appeared a few times. The chain has TRBV2 and TRBJ1-6; D is undetermined. The germline gives CDR1 SNHLY, CDR2 FYNNEI. The CDR3 length is 11 residues. Between the trimmed V and J ends, which lost 4 bases and 14 bases, there was a span of 9 bases. DNA of the CDR3: TGTGCCAGCAGTGTTGAGGTGGCCCTCCACTTT. Translating it yields CASSVEVALHF.

The sample holds a few counts of this clone. DNA of the CDR3: TGTGCCAGCAGCACCTTGGCCCAAGAAAAACTGTTTTTT. Its protein is CASSTLAQEKLFF. The chain carries TRBV9 and TRBJ1-4; D remains unclear. V was pared by 4 bases and J by 8 bases, with 12 bases between. Germline CDR1 SGDLS, CDR2 YYNGEE. This CDR3 is built from 13 residues.

The sample holds a few counts of this clone. The chain is built from TRBV5-1 and TRBJ2-5; no firm D call. Germline loops: CDR1 SGHRS, CDR2 YFSETQ. The CDR3 is made up of 14 amino acids. V was shortened by 3 bases and J by 1 base, with 10 bases between the two germline ends. The CDR3 here is CASSSTDGQETQYF. The CDR3 nucleotides read TGCGCCAGCAGCTCCACGGACGGCCAAGAGACCCAGTACTTC.

As for this clone: This CDR3 is also generated by other DNA sequences in the sample. Written as DNA, the CDR3 is TGTGCCAGCAGCTGGAGGGATGAGCAGTTCTTC. Amino acids: CASSWRDEQFF. The chain carries TRBV11-3 and TRBJ2-1; perhaps TRBD2 as D (6 bases). This CDR3 is built from 11 residues. Germline V lookup: CDR1 SGHNT, CDR2 YENEEA. With 4 bases removed from V and 8 bases from J, the gap between germline ends came to 6 bases.

The chain combines TRBV30 with TRBJ1-5, with D unclear. Germline V gives CDR1 GTSNPN, CDR2 SVGIG (reference sequence). Trimming left V 2 bases short and J 2 bases short, with 7 bases between. CDR3 length: 13 amino acids. The CDR3: CAWSNSGNQPQHF. As DNA, the CDR3 is TGTGCCTGGAGTAACAGTGGCAATCAGCCCCAGCATTTT.

This clone came up a few times. The rearrangement uses TRBV6-1 and TRBJ2-5; D possibly matches TRBD1 or TRBD2 (5 bases each). Per the germline V gene, CDR1 is MNHNS and CDR2 is SASEGT. The CDR3 totals 13 residues. V lost 9 bases to trimming and J lost 4 bases, with 15 bases between them. This CDR3 is CASSRGAGETQYF. The CDR3 DNA reads as TGTGCCAGTTCGAGAGGGGCGGGAGAGACCCAGTACTTC.

This clone was seen a few times. The chain is built from TRBV5-1 and TRBJ2-2; TRBD1 might be the D (6 bases). Trimming shortened V by 2 bases and J by 1 base, and 9 bases separated the two germline ends. The CDR3 covers 15 residues. CDR1 and CDR2 (germline): SGHRS, YFSETQ. The CDR3 DNA is TGCGCCAGCAGCTTCTCAGGGGAGAACACCGGGGAGCTGTTTTTT. This encodes CASSFSGENTGELFF.

The chain couples TRBV7-2 to TRBJ1-1; D might be TRBD1 (5 bases). V gave up 7 bases and J gave up 4 bases, with 19 bases separating them. CDR1 and CDR2 from the germline V gene are SGHTA and FQGNSA. The CDR3 spans 15 residues. Here the CDR3 DNA reads TGTGCCAGCACCTCTTCCCTGGGGGGGTCCACTGAAGCTTTCTTT. This encodes CASTSSLGGSTEAFF.

The table lists this clone with a count of one. The chain couples TRBV18 to TRBJ2-2; D not resolved. V was shortened by 5 bases and J by 5 bases, with 0 bases between the two germline ends. Germline V CDR1 and CDR2: KGHSH, LQKENI. This CDR3 comprises 10 residues. DNA of the CDR3: TGTGCCAGCTCAACCGGGGAGCTGTTTTTT. This gives the protein CASSTGELFF.

A few counts support this clone. The chain joins TRBV29-1 to TRBJ1-1; D is unresolved. There are 13 residues in the CDR3. CDR1 and CDR2 (germline): SQVTM, ANQGSEA. Trimming shortened V by 4 bases and J by 1 base, and 10 bases separated the two germline ends. CDR3 nucleotide sequence: TGCAGCGTTGTGGGAGGCGCGAACACTGAAGCTTTCTTT. This codes for CSVVGGANTEAFF. The complete variable domain, with remaining parts taken from reference TRBV29-1 and TRBJ1-1, reads SAVISQKPSRDICQRGTSLTIQCQVDSQVTMMFWYRQQPGQSLTLIATANQGSEATYESGFVIDKFPISRPNLTFSTLTVSNMSPEDSSIYLCSVVGGANTEAFFGQGTRLTVV.

This rearrangement joins TRBV5-1 to TRBJ1-4; 10 bases line up with TRBD1. In germline, CDR1 is SGHRS, CDR2 YFSETQ. The CDR3 loop spans 14 amino acids. V lost 4 bases, J lost 6 bases, and 3 bases stayed unmatched. CDR3 region: CASSPGTGDEKLFF. CDR3 DNA: TGCGCCAGCAGCCCCGGGACAGGGGATGAAAAACTGTTTTTT.

The genes are TRBV10-3 and TRBJ2-3, with D possibly TRBD1 on 5 matching bases. Germline loops: CDR1 ENHRY, CDR2 SYGVKD. V was shortened by 11 bases and J by 0 bases, with 9 bases between the two germline ends. The CDR3 totals 12 residues. For the CDR3, the DNA is TGTGCCGTAGGGGTCAGCACAGATACGCAGTATTTT. This encodes CAVGVSTDTQYF.

This clone has just a few counts. The chain recombines TRBV6-1 with TRBJ2-1; D perhaps matches TRBD1 (6 bases). Looked up from germline, CDR1 is MNHNS and CDR2 is SASEGT. This CDR3 has 13 residues. V lost 8 bases to trimming and J lost 2 bases, with 10 bases between them. This CDR3 is CASWTETYNEQFF. The CDR3 DNA reads as TGTGCCAGCTGGACAGAGACCTACAATGAGCAGTTCTTC.

The genes are TRBV29-1 and TRBJ2-5; D gene ambiguous. This CDR3 is 13 amino acids long. In germline, CDR1 is SQVTM, CDR2 ANQGSEA. The ends were cut back, 4 bases at V and 0 bases at J, with 9 bases in the middle. The CDR3, as DNA: TGCAGCGTTGGTCCCGGGCACCAAGAGACCCAGTACTTC. Its translation is CSVGPGHQETQYF.

The sample holds a few counts of this clone. CDR3 amino acids: CASSPGISYNEQFF. CDR3 bases: TGTGCCAGCAGCCCGGGGATCTCCTACAATGAGCAGTTCTTC. This rearrangement joins TRBV7-3 to TRBJ2-1; possibly TRBD2 for D (5 bases). CDR1 and CDR2 (germline): SGHTA, FQGTGA. Trimming left V 5 bases short and J 0 bases short, with 8 bases between. The CDR3 consists of 14 residues.

Concerning this clone: The same CDR3 arises from other DNA sequences in this sample as well. The V and J genes are TRBV30 and TRBJ1-5; possibly TRBD1 for D (5 bases). With 0 bases removed from V and 3 bases from J, the gap between germline ends came to 9 bases. The CDR3 spans 14 residues. CDR1 GTSNPN and CDR2 SVGIG come from the germline V gene (reference sequence). The CDR3 region is CAWSVDSLNQPQHF. The DNA of the CDR3 is TGTGCCTGGAGTGTTGACAGCCTCAATCAGCCCCAGCATTTT.

V is TRBV2 and J is TRBJ2-5; 10 nucleotides line up with TRBD2. Unmatched junction bases numbered 2, after V lost 5 bases and J lost 2 bases. This CDR3 contains 14 residues. Looked up from germline, CDR1 is SNHLY and CDR2 is FYNNEI. CDR3 sequence reads: CASSPSGGQETQYF. CDR3 nucleotides: TGTGCCAGCAGTCCTAGCGGGGGACAAGAGACCCAGTACTTC.

The rearrangement uses TRBV4-1 and TRBJ1-2, with unresolved D. Germline V lookup: CDR1 MGHRA, CDR2 YSYEKL. V was pared by 5 bases and J by 5 bases, with 12 bases between. This CDR3 spans 13 amino acids. The CDR3 coding sequence is TGCGCCAGCAGCGTGTTCCGGCTGTATGGCTACACCTTC. Encoded protein: CASSVFRLYGYTF.

This clone was recorded a few times. Other nucleotide sequences from this sample produce the same CDR3. The gene calls are TRBV7-2 and TRBJ1-4, with D perhaps TRBD1 (5 bases). CDR3 length equals 14 residues. CDR1 is SGHTA and CDR2 is FQGNSA in the germline V gene. V lost 5 bases, J lost 0 bases, and 7 bases lay in between. The CDR3 DNA reads TGTGCCAGCAGCCCGACAGCAACTAATGAAAAACTGTTTTTT. As protein: CASSPTATNEKLFF.

In this sample, this clone turned up a few times. The rearrangement uses TRBV2 and TRBJ1-1; the D is unclear. The germline V gene has CDR1 SNHLY and CDR2 FYNNEI. The V gene lost 6 bases and the J gene lost 1 base, with 6 bases spanning the gap. This CDR3 has 12 amino acids. The CDR3 here is CASRQRNTEAFF. In nucleotides, the CDR3 is TGTGCCAGCAGACAACGGAACACTGAAGCTTTCTTT.